These T cell receptor beta chains were read from a single sample in a study of T cell repertoires in cytomegalovirus infection. TCRdb ran MiXCR on the reads and lists one entry per CDR3 protein. The repertoire includes about 830,000 distinct CDR3 sequences, about 30% of them detected once, and around 11% sits in the top ten. No cognate antigen is known for these TCRs. The input for sequencing was cultured CD8+ T cells from PBMCs, taken from culture after CMV antigen stimulation. These receptors came from a human donor in good health (CMV status not recorded). Some clones in this sample may be carry-over from other donors' samples. Both conserved end residues are part of each CDR3. D genes are given only for firm matches. Clone size is shown for a subset of rows, as once, few, many or a class of expanded clone.

J | D | size | V | DNA | CDR3
TRBJ1-1 | - | few | TRBV5-4 | TGTGCCAGCATCCTTAACAGTCCACTAACTATGAACACTGAAGCTTTCTTT | CASILNSPLTMNTEAFF
TRBJ1-2 | - | many | TRBV7-2 | TGTGCCAGCAGCTTAGGATCGTCGGGGGGCGGCTACACCTTC | CASSLGSSGGGYTF
TRBJ1-1 | - | many | TRBV7-8 | TGTGCCAGCAGCTTAGTCGGTTCCGGATTCACTGAAGCTTTCTTT | CASSLVGSGFTEAFF
TRBJ2-7 | TRBD1 | - | TRBV15 | TGTGCCACCAGCAGAGGAGGGACAGGGGCGGGCAGTTACGAGCAGTACTTC | CATSRGGTGAGSYEQYF
TRBJ1-2 | - | - | TRBV7-9 | TGTGCCAGCAGCCTCCGGCCCAGCTTTGGCTGCACCTTC | CASSLRPSFGCTF
TRBJ2-5 | TRBD2 | - | TRBV6-2/TRBV6-3 | TGTGCCAGCAGCCTCTGGACTAGCGGGGATCAAGAGACCCAGTACTTC | CASSLWTSGDQETQYF
TRBJ2-1 | TRBD2 | - | TRBV7-6 | TGTGCCAGCAGCTTACGAACTAGCGGCAATGAGCAGTTCTTC | CASSLRTSGNEQFF
TRBJ2-7 | - | few | TRBV27 | TGTGCCAGCAGACCCGGGGCAGGGGCCTACGAGCAGTACTTC | CASRPGAGAYEQYF
TRBJ1-5 | - | - | TRBV9 | TGTGCCAGCAGCGTATGGTCTACCGATCAGCCCCAGCATTTT | CASSVWSTDQPQHF
TRBJ1-1 | - | - | TRBV4-3 | TGCGCCAGCAGCCAAGATCGATTTGATAATACTGAAGCTTTCTTT | CASSQDRFDNTEAFF
TRBJ1-4 | - | few | TRBV23-1 | TGCGCCAGCAGTCTAGGGAAGACTAATGAAAAACTGTTTTTT | CASSLGKTNEKLFF
TRBJ1-6 | - | - | TRBV12-5 | TGTGCTAGTGGTTTGGTACTAGAAGGGGTTTACTTGGTTTCACCCCTCCACTTT | CASGLVLEGVYLVSPLHF
TRBJ1-2 | - | - | TRBV6-2/TRBV6-3 | TGTGCCAGCAGATGGACGGATTCGATCAACTATGGCTACACCTTC | CASRWTDSINYGYTF
TRBJ2-2 | - | once | TRBV5-4 | TGTGCCAGCCTTGGAGAGGTTGACGGGGAGCTGTTTTTT | CASLGEVDGELFF
TRBJ2-3 | - | few | TRBV27 | TGTGCCAGCAAAATAAGGTGGCAGGACTACACAGATACGCAGTATTTT | CASKIRWQDYTDTQYF
TRBJ1-1 | - | - | TRBV12-3/TRBV12-4 | TGTGCCAGCAGTTCCAGGGGTGGAGCTGAAGCTTTCTTT | CASSSRGGAEAFF
TRBJ1-1 | - | once | TRBV10-2 | TGCGCCAGCAGGGCGGACAGAAAGAACACTGAAGCTTTCTTT | CASRADRKNTEAFF
TRBJ1-5 | - | - | TRBV3-1 | TGTGCCAGCAGCCAAGATTTGTACAGCAATCAGCCCCAGCATTTT | CASSQDLYSNQPQHF
TRBJ2-1 | - | - | TRBV9 | TGTGCCAGCAGCGGCCTCGGACCGGGAGCTCAGGGGTACAATGAGCAGTTCTTC | CASSGLGPGAQGYNEQFF